The entry that follows covers one TCR beta chain sequence. Its antigen is unknown. These data are taken from a study of blood T cells in healthy people across ages. Findings and limits, study-wide: Fewer expanded clones and more diversity marked long-lived versus aged donors.

The germline gives CDR1 DFQATT, CDR2 SNEGSKA (reference sequence). Trimming removed 5 bases from V and 1 base from J, with 12 bases in between. The CDR3 is made up of 13 amino acids. It was with a sample-barcoded 5' primer and a J-beta primer mix that a second PCR of roughly 7 to 12 cycles was run. TCRdb reprocessed the 5' RACE reads via MiXCR and lists one record per CDR3 protein. The table includes approximately 810,000 distinct CDR3 sequences, about 37% detected once. V and J are TRBV20-1 and TRBJ2-7; tentative D call: TRBD2 (6 bases). The material sequenced was blood. The TCR sequence derives from a man between 18 and 35 years old in good health. The CDR3 coding sequence is TGCAGTGCTTCGCCCGGGACTTCCTACGAGCAGTACTTC. Its translation: CSASPGTSYEQYF.